This entry lists 20 T cell receptor beta chains sequenced from one sample in a study of chemoradiotherapy in HPV16-positive cancers. Only in-frame clones appear in the TCRdb table, and some are missing; sequencing was by immunoSEQ multiplex PCR. The sample holds 6,800 or so clones, nearly 80% seen once. Collection of the sample occurred from a patient who underwent chemoradiotherapy. The receptor source for this set is a human donor with HPV-associated anogenital cancer.

This clone was detected a few times. V usage is TRBV5-4 and J usage is TRBJ1-3; 7 nucleotides line up with TRBD1. Trimming at V came to 3 bases and at J to 2 bases, leaving 5 bases not matched to a gene. This CDR3 has 15 amino acids. Per germline, CDR1 SGHNT and CDR2 YYREEE (reference sequence). The CDR3 region is CASSSTGSTGNTIYF. The CDR3 coding sequence is TGTGCCAGCAGCTCGACAGGGTCTACTGGAAACACCATATATTTT.

This chain joins TRBV6-1 and TRBJ2-5; no clear D gene. The CDR3 extends over 14 amino acids. CDR1 is MNHNS, CDR2 SASEGT, per germline. V dropped 2 bases and J dropped 8 bases, with 15 bases sitting between them. The CDR3 region has the DNA TGTGCCAGCAGTGAATTTCATAAGGTTCTCACCCAGTACTTC. Protein: CASSEFHKVLTQYF.

The CDR3 nucleotides are TGTGCCAGCAGCCCCGGGGGGGTAATGAACACCATATATTTT. This encodes CASSPGGVMNTIYF. The rearrangement joins TRBV14 to TRBJ1-3; TRBD1 might be the D (5 bases). V gave up 4 bases and J gave up 7 bases, with 14 bases separating them. The CDR3 is 14 residues long. Germline-derived CDR1 and CDR2 are SGHDN and FVKESK.

This chain connects TRBV28 to TRBJ1-4; unclear D gene. Germline V gene data show CDR1 as MDHEN and CDR2 as SYDVKM. Trimming took 2 bases from V and 8 from J, leaving 12 bases between them. The CDR3 covers 14 residues. DNA of the CDR3: TGTGCCAGCAGTTTAAGGTCAGACGGGGAAAAACTGTTTTTT. Translating gives CASSLRSDGEKLFF.

J is TRBJ1-2 and V is TRBV2; no firm D call. CDR1 and CDR2 from the germline V gene are SNHLY and FYNNEI. This CDR3 has 13 residues. The V and J ends lost 8 bases and 7 bases respectively, with 17 bases between them. CDR3 sequence reads: CASADILWLGYTF. CDR3 DNA sequence: TGTGCCAGCGCTGATATACTGTGGCTTGGCTACACCTTC. The whole variable domain, filled in from reference TRBV2 and TRBJ1-2, reads EPEVTQTPSHQVTQMGQEVILRCVPISNHLYFYWYRQILGQKVEFLVSFYNNEISEKSEIFDDQFSVERPDGSNFTLKIRSTKLEDSAMYFCASADILWLGYTFGSGTRLTVV.

The V call is TRBV29-1, the J call TRBJ1-2, with 7 nucleotides matching TRBD1. The CDR3 runs 16 residues. V lost 0 bases to trimming and J lost 2 bases; unmatched junction nucleotides: 9. Germline CDR1 SQVTM, CDR2 ANQGSEA. For the CDR3, the DNA is TGCAGCGTTGAAGATCAGGTACAGGGGACCAACTATGGCTACACCTTC. Its translation: CSVEDQVQGTNYGYTF.

The CDR3 sequence is CASSNRGTYNSPLHF. The CDR3 bases are TGTGCCAGTAGTAACAGGGGCACCTATAATTCACCCCTCCACTTT. The V gene is TRBV19, the J gene TRBJ1-6; 7 nucleotides match TRBD1. CDR1 LNHDA and CDR2 SQIVND come from the germline V gene (reference sequence). The CDR3 length is 15 residues. Unmatched junction bases numbered 2, after V lost 4 bases and J lost 2 bases.

The chain recombines TRBV7-8 with TRBJ1-3; 7 bases are shared with TRBD1. The CDR3 consists of 15 residues. Germline-derived CDR1 and CDR2 are SGHVS and FQNEAQ. V gave up 1 base and J gave up 1 base; unmatched junction bases: 1. This CDR3 is CASSLEGASGNTIYF. The CDR3 bases are TGTGCCAGCAGCTTAGAGGGGGCATCTGGAAACACCATATATTTT.

The chain uses TRBV7-2 and TRBJ1-3; D is undetermined. This CDR3 has 14 amino acids. CDR1 SGHTA and CDR2 FQGNSA come from the germline V gene. Trimming left V 4 bases short and J 4 bases short, with 11 bases between. CDR3: CASSSRFPGNTIYF. The CDR3 DNA sequence: TGTGCCAGCAGCTCGCGGTTCCCAGGAAACACCATATATTTT.

This sequence joins TRBV15 and TRBJ1-2, with D possibly TRBD1 on 5 matching bases. The CDR3 runs to 15 residues. Germline CDR1 LNHNV, CDR2 YYDKDF (reference sequence). Trimming left V 0 bases short and J 2 bases short, with 10 bases between. The CDR3 nucleotides are TGTGCCACCAGCAGAGAGCAAAGGGGCAACTATGGCTACACCTTC. Translation: CATSREQRGNYGYTF.

This clone showed up just once. V usage is TRBV7-9 and J usage is TRBJ2-2, with 12 bases lining up with TRBD1. This CDR3 comprises 16 residues. The V gene's germline CDR1 is SEHNR and CDR2 FQNEAQ (reference sequence). The V segment lost 4 bases and the J segment 5 bases; nucleotides outside the gene matches: 5. CDR3 protein: CASSSGQGAFTGELFF. The CDR3 bases are TGTGCCAGCAGCTCGGGACAGGGGGCTTTTACCGGGGAGCTGTTTTTT.

The chain recombines TRBV6-1 with TRBJ2-7; D unresolved. CDR1 MNHNS and CDR2 SASEGT come from the germline V gene. V was cut by 2 bases and J by 7 bases, with 6 bases left in between. This CDR3 is built from 11 residues. The CDR3: CASSESPEQYF. CDR3 coding DNA: TGTGCCAGCAGTGAATCACCGGAGCAGTACTTC.

This chain links TRBV5-4 with TRBJ2-7, with D unclear. The CDR3 runs 15 residues. Germline CDR1 reads SGHNT; CDR2 reads YYREEE (reference sequence). V was pared by 3 bases and J by 1 base, with 14 bases between. The CDR3 loop is CASSYSTAPSYEQYF. CDR3 in DNA: TGTGCCAGCAGCTACTCCACAGCGCCTTCCTACGAGCAGTACTTC. Filled out from reference TRBV5-4 and TRBJ2-7, the complete variable domain reads ETGVTQSPTHLIKTRGQQVTLRCSSQSGHNTVSWYQQALGQGPQFIFQYYREEENGRGNFPPRFSGLQFPNYSSELNVNALELDDSALYLCASSYSTAPSYEQYFGPGTRLTVT.

The V call is TRBV28, the J call TRBJ2-4; D is unclear. Between the trimmed V and J ends, which lost 6 bases and 0 bases, there was a span of 12 bases. This CDR3 has 15 amino acids. Germline CDR1 is MDHEN and CDR2 is SYDVKM. This CDR3 is CASSSLKLAKNIQYF. The CDR3 region has the DNA TGTGCCAGCAGCTCATTGAAGCTAGCCAAAAACATTCAGTACTTC.

Written as DNA, the CDR3 is TGTGCCAGTAACTCCCAACACAGGGGGCAGGGCGAGCAGTACTTC. It is translated as CASNSQHRGQGEQYF. This rearrangement joins TRBV19 to TRBJ2-7; TRBD1 matches at 9 bases. This CDR3 contains 15 residues. Germline loops: CDR1 LNHDA, CDR2 SQIVND (reference sequence). V lost 7 bases, J lost 6 bases, and 13 bases stayed unmatched.

The V gene is TRBV19, the J gene TRBJ2-5, with 7 bases aligning to TRBD1. The CDR3 runs 16 residues. V gave up 0 bases and J gave up 5 bases; unmatched junction bases: 9. The germline CDR1 and CDR2 sequences are LNHDA and SQIVND (reference sequence). The CDR3 coding sequence is TGTGCCAGTAGTATAGATGAGGGGGCGGAAGGCGAGACCCAGTACTTC. Protein: CASSIDEGAEGETQYF.

V usage is TRBV25-1 and J usage is TRBJ1-1; D is unclear. Trimming removed 5 bases from V and 0 bases from J, with 4 bases in between. This CDR3 has 12 amino acids. CDR1 MGHDK and CDR2 SYGVNS come from the germline V gene. CDR3 DNA: TGTGCCAGCAGTCGCCTGAACACTGAAGCTTTCTTT. This encodes CASSRLNTEAFF.

In its sample, this clone was seen once. This chain connects TRBV4-1 to TRBJ1-3, with 7 bases that match TRBD1. CDR1 and CDR2 (germline): MGHRA, YSYEKL. CDR3 length: 16 residues. Unmatched junction bases numbered 2, after V lost 0 bases and J lost 0 bases. CDR3 sequence: CASSQDQGGSGNTIYF. The DNA for the CDR3 is TGCGCCAGCAGCCAAGATCAGGGGGGCTCTGGAAACACCATATATTTT.

The J gene is TRBJ2-5, the V gene TRBV7-3; D is possibly TRBD1 or TRBD2 (5 bases each). The DNA end is more similar to TRBJ2-7, so the J call may be wrong. The CDR3 consists of 13 residues. Germline V lookup: CDR1 SGHTA, CDR2 FQGTGA. CDR3 nucleotide sequence: TGTGCCAGCAGCCCGAGTTTGGGGGTCGAGCAGTACTTC. Translated, it gives CASSPSLGVEQYF.

The V gene is TRBV11-1, the J gene TRBJ2-7, with TRBD2 as a possible D gene (6 bases). The CDR3 extends over 13 amino acids. Germline V CDR1 and CDR2: SGHAT, FQDESV (reference sequence). V lost 1 base and J 4 bases, leaving 8 bases between the germline ends. CDR3 in DNA: TGTGCCAGCAGCTTAGTGGGGGGATACGAGCAGTACTTC. This encodes CASSLVGGYEQYF.